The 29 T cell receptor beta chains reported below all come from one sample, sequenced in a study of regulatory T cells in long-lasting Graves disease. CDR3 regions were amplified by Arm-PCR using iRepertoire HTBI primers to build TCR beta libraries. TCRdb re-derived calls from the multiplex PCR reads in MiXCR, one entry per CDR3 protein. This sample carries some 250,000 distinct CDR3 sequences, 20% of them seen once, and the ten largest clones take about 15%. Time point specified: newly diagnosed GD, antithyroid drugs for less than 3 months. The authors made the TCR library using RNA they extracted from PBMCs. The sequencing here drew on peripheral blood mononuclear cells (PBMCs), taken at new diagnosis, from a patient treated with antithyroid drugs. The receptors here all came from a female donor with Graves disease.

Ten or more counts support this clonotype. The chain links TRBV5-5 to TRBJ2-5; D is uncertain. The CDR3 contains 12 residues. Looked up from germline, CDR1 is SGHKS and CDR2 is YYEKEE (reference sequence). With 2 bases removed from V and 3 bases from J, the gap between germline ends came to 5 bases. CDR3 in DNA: TGTGCCAGCAGCTTAGAAAAAGAGACCCAGTACTTC. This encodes CASSLEKETQYF. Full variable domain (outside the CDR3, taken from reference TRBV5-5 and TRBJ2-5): DAGVTQSPTHLIKTRGQQVTLRCSPISGHKSVSWYQQVLGQGPQFIFQYYEKEERGRGNFPDRFSARQFPNYSSELNVNALLLGDSALYLCASSLEKETQYFGPGTRLLVL.

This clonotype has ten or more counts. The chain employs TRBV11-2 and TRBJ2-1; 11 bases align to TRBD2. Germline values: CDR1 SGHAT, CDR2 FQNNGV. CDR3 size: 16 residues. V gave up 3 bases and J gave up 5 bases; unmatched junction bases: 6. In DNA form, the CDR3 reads TGTGCCAGCAGCTTTGGCGGGACTAGCGGTCACAATGAGCAGTTCTTC. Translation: CASSFGGTSGHNEQFF.

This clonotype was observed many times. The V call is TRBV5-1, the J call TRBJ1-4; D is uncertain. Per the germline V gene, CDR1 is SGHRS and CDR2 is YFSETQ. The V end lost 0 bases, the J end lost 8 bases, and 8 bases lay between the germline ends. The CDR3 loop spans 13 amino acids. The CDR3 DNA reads TGCGCCAGCAGCTTGGATGTGGAAGAAAAACTGTTTTTT. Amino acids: CASSLDVEEKLFF.

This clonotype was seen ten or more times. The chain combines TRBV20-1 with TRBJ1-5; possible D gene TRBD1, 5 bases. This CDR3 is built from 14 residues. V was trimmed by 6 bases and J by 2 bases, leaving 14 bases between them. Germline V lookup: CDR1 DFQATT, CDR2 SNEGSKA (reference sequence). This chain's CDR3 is CSATPEGGNQPQHF. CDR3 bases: TGCAGTGCGACCCCCGAAGGGGGCAATCAGCCCCAGCATTTT.

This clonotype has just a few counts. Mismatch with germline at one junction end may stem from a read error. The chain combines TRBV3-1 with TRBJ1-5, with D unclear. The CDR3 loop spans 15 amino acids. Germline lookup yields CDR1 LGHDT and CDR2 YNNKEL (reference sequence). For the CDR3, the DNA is TGTGCCAGCAGCCAAGAGCTGGGTTTCAATCAGTCCCAGCATTTT. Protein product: CASSQELGFNQSQHF. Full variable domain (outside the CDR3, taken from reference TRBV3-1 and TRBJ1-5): DTAVSQTPKYLVTQMGNDKSIKCEQNLGHDTMYWYKQDSKKFLKIMFSYNNKELIINETVPNRFSPKSPDKAHLNLHINSLELGDSAVYFCASSQELGFNQSQHFGDGTRLSIL.

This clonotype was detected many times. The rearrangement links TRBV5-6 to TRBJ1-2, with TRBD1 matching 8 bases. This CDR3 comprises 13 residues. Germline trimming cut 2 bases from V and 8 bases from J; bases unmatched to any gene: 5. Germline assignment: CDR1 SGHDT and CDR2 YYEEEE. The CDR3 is CASSFGQGWGYTF. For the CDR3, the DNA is TGTGCCAGCAGCTTTGGACAGGGCTGGGGCTACACCTTC.

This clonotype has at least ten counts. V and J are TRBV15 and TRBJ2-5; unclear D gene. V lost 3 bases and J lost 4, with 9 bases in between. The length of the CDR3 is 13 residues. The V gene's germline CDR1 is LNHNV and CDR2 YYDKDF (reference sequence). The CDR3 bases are TGTGCCACCAGCAGCCAACCGACAGAGACCCAGTACTTC. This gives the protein CATSSQPTETQYF.

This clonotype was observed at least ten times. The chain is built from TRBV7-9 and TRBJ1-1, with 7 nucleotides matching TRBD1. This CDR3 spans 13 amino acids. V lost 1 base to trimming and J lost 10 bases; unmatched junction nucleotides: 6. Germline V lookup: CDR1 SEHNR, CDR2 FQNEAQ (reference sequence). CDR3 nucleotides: TGTGCCAGCAGCTTAGAACCCAGGGGGGGAGCTTTCTTT. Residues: CASSLEPRGGAFF.

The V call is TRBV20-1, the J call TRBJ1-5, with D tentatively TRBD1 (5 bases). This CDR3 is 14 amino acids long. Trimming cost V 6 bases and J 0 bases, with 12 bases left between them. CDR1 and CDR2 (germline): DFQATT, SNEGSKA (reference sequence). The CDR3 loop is CSAITTVSNQPQHF. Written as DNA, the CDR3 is TGCAGTGCAATAACGACAGTTAGCAATCAGCCCCAGCATTTT.

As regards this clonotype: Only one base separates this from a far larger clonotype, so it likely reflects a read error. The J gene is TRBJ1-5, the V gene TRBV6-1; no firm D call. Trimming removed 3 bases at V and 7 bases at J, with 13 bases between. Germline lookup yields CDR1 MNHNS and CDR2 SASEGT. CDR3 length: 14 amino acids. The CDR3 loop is CASSESVANQPQHF. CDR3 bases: TGTGCCAGCAGTGAGTCGGTTGCGAACCAGCCCCAGCATTTT.

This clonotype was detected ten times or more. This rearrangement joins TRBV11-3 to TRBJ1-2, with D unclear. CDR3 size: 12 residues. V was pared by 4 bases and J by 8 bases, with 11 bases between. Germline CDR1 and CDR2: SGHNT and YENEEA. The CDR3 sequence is CASSSREAGYTF. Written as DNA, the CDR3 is TGTGCCAGCAGCTCCCGGGAAGCCGGCTACACCTTC. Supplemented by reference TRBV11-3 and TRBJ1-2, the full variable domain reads EAGVVQSPRYKIIEKKQPVAFWCNPISGHNTLYWYLQNLGQGPELLIRYENEEAVDDSQLPKDRFSAERLKGVDSTLKIQPAELGDSAVYLCASSSREAGYTFGSGTRLTVV.

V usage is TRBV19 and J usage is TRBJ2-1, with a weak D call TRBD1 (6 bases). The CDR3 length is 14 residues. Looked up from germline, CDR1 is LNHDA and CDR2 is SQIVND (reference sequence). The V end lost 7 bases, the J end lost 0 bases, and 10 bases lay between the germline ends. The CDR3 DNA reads TGTGCCAGTACCACAGGGACCTCCTACAATGAGCAGTTCTTC. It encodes CASTTGTSYNEQFF.

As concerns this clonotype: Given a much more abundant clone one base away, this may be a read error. DNA of the CDR3: TGTGCCAGTAGCGCCGGGAAGGGATATGAAAAACTGTTTTTT. Translation gives CASSAGKGYEKLFF. The chain links TRBV19 to TRBJ1-4; no reliable D call. CDR1 LNHDA and CDR2 SQIVND come from the germline V gene (reference sequence). V gave up 6 bases and J gave up 6 bases, with 14 bases separating them. The CDR3 extends over 14 amino acids.

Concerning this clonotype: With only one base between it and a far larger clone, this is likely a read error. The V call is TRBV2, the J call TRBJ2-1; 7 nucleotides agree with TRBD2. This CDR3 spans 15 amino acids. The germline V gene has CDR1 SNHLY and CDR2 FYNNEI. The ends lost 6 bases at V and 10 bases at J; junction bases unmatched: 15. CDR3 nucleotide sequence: TGTGCCAGCAGCGACCTAGCGGAACTTGGCTACGAGCAGTTCTTC. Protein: CASSDLAELGYEQFF.

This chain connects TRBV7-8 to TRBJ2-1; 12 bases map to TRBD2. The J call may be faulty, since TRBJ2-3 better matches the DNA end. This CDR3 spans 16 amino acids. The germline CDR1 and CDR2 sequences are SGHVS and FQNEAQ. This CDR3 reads CASSLGLAGNTDTQYF. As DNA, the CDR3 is TGTGCCAGCAGCCTAGGACTAGCGGGGAACACAGATACGCAGTATTTT.

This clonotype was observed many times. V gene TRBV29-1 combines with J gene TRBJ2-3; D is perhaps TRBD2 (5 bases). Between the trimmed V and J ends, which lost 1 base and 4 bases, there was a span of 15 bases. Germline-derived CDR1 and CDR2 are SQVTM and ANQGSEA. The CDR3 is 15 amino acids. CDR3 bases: TGCAGCGTTGAAGGGACTCCTAGGGAGTCAGATACGCAGTATTTT. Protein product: CSVEGTPRESDTQYF.

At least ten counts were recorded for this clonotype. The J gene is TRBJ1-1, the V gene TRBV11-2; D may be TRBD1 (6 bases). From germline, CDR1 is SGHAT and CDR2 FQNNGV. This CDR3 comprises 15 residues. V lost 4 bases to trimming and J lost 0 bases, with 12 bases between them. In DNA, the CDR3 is TGTGCCAGCAGCTCGATCGGACAGCTGAACACTGAAGCTTTCTTT. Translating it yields CASSSIGQLNTEAFF.

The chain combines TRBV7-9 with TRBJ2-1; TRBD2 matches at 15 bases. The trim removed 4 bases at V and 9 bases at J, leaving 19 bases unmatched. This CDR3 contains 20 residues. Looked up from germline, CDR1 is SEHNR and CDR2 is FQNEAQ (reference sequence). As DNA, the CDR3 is TGTGCCAGCAGCTCAGAGTGGGACGGACTAGCGGGAGGGCCCATTGGTGAGCAGTTCTTC. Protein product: CASSSEWDGLAGGPIGEQFF.

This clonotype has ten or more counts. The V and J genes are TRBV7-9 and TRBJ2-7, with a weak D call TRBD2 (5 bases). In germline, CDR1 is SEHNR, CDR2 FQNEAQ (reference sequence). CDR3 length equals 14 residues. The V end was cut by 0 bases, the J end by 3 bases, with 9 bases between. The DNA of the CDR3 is TGTGCCAGCAGCTTAGCGCAGCGGAGCTACGAGCAGTACTTC. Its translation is CASSLAQRSYEQYF.

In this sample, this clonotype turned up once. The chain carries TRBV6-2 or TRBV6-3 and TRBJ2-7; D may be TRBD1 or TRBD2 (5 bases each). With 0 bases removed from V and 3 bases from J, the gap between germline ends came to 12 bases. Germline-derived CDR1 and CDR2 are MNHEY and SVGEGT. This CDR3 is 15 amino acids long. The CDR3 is CASSYSGRSIYEQYF. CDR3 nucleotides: TGTGCCAGCAGTTACTCGGGACGCAGCATCTACGAGCAGTACTTC.

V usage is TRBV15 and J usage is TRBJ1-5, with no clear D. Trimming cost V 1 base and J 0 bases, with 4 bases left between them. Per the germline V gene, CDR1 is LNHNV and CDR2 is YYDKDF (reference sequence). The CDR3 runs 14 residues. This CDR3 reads CATSRGGSNQPQHF. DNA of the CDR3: TGTGCCACCAGCAGAGGCGGTAGCAATCAGCCCCAGCATTTT.

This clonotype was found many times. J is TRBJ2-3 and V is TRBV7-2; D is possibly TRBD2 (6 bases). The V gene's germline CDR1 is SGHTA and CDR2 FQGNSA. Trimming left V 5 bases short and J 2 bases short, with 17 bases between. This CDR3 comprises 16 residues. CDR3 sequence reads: CASSRDWGGITDTQYF. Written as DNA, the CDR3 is TGTGCCAGCAGCCGGGACTGGGGCGGTATCACAGATACGCAGTATTTT.

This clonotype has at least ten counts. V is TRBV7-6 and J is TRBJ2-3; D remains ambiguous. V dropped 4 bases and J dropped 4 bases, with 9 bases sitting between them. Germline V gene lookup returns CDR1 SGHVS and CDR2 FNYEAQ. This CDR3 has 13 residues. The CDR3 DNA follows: TGTGCCAGCAGCTACCGGTCTCCAGATACGCAGTATTTT. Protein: CASSYRSPDTQYF.

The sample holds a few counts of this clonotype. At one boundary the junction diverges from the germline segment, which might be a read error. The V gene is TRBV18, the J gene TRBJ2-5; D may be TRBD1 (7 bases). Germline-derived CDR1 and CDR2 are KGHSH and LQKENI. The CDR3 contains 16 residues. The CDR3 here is CASSPPRTGGGETRYF. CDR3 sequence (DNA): TGTGCCAGCTCACCACCGAGGACAGGTGGAGGGGAGACCCGGTACTTC.

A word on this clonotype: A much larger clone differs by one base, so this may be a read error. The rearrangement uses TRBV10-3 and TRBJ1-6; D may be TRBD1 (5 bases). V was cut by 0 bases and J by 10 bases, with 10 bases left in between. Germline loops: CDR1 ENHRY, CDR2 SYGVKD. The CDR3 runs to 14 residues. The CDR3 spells CAISESRENSPLHF. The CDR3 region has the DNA TGTGCCATCAGTGAGTCCAGGGAGAACTCACCCCTCCACTTT.

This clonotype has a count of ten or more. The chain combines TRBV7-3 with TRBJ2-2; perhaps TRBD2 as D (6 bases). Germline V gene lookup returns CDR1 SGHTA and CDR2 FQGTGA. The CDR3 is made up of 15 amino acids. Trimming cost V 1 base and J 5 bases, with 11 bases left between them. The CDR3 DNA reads TGTGCCAGCAGCTTAATCGCAGGGAGGACCGGGGAGCTGTTTTTT. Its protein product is CASSLIAGRTGELFF.

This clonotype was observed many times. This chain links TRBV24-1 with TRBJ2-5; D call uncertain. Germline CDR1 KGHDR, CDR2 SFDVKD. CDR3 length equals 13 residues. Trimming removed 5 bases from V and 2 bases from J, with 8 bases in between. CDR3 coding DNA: TGTGCCACCAGTGGGCCGGAACAAGAGACCCAGTACTTC. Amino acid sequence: CATSGPEQETQYF.

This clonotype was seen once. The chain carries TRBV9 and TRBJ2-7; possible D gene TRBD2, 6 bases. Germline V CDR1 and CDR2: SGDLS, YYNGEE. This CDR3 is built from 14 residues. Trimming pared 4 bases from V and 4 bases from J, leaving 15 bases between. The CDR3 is CASSPREFWYEQYF. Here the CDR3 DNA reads TGTGCCAGCAGCCCCCGGGAGTTTTGGTACGAGCAGTACTTC.

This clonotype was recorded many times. DNA of the CDR3: TGTGCCAGCAGCCAAGAGCGGGGGCTTGAAGCTTTCTTT. Translation gives CASSQERGLEAFF. This sequence joins TRBV3-1 and TRBJ1-1, with D tentatively TRBD1 (6 bases). Germline V gene lookup returns CDR1 LGHDT and CDR2 YNNKEL (reference sequence). The CDR3 has 13 residues. The V gene lost 0 bases and the J gene lost 7 bases, with 9 bases spanning the gap.